The clone carrying this TCR beta chain was found once. These data originate in a study of OX40 agonist ivuxolimab in advanced cancers. The CDR3 is 19 residues long. Using immunoSEQ multiplex PCR, the repertoire was profiled, and TCRdb retains in-frame clones only, with some absent. This sample has 40,000 to 50,000 clones, with around nine tenths found just once. The clonotype was recovered from an adult with an advanced solid tumor such as melanoma, head and neck, liver or kidney cancer. The specimen was CD4+ or CD8+ T cells sorted from blood, collected in a trial of the OX40 agonist ivuxolimab. J is TRBJ2-7 and V is TRBV21-1; the D call TRBD1 from the table was never checked on the DNA. TRBV21-1 is a pseudogene. CDR3 bases: TGTGCCAGCAGCCTTACCCGGGACAGCCGAACCCTAAATGGATGCGAGCAGTACTTC. Its translation is CASSLTRDSRTLNGCEQYF.